A single sample gave rise to the 17 T cell receptor beta chains below, sequenced in a study of shared clonotypes between healthy human individuals. Data came from immunoSEQ multiplex PCR; TCRdb stores just in-frame clones and leaves some out. The sample has nearly 750,000 clones, roughly two thirds seen once. The specimen was memory CD4+ T cells sorted from blood. Subset described: CD45RA-negative fraction. All receptors derive from a woman aged 30 to 39 in good health.

In this sample, this clone turned up many times. The same CDR3 also results from other DNA sequences found in this sample. The J gene is TRBJ1-5, the V gene TRBV28; D call uncertain. CDR1 and CDR2 from the germline V gene are MDHEN and SYDVKM. Trimming left V 6 bases short and J 4 bases short, with 4 bases between. The CDR3 contains 11 residues. The CDR3 spells CASSRNQPQHF. The CDR3, as DNA: TGTGCCAGCAGCCGGAATCAGCCCCAGCATTTT.

The chain is built from TRBV19 and TRBJ2-1; 7 positions match TRBD2. The CDR3 has 15 residues. Germline V gives CDR1 LNHDA, CDR2 SQIVND (reference sequence). With V trimmed by 4 bases and J by 6 bases, 9 bases remained unmatched. The CDR3 is CASSSWASGFNEQFF. DNA of the CDR3: TGTGCCAGTAGTAGCTGGGCTAGCGGCTTCAATGAGCAGTTCTTC.

This chain joins TRBV4-2 and TRBJ2-1, with D perhaps assigned TRBD1 or TRBD2 (5 bases each). Germline lookup yields CDR1 LGHNA and CDR2 YNFKEQ. Trimming removed 4 bases at V and 8 bases at J, with 24 bases between. This CDR3 is built from 17 residues. This CDR3 reads CASSLEGGTGPFDEQFF. CDR3 nucleotides: TGTGCCAGCAGCCTCGAAGGTGGGACGGGCCCTTTCGATGAGCAGTTCTTC.

The V and J genes are TRBV5-3 and TRBJ2-3; D ambiguous. TRBV5-3 belongs to the ORF category, with a function that is uncertain. The CDR3 consists of 13 residues. The V gene lost 8 bases and the J gene lost 4 bases, with 14 bases spanning the gap. The CDR3 protein is CASSPRSPDTQYF. In DNA form, the CDR3 reads TGTGCCAGCAGCCCCCGGAGCCCAGATACGCAGTATTTT.

The V and J genes are TRBV18 and TRBJ1-1; D is unresolved. Trimming took 11 bases from V and 5 from J, leaving 21 bases between them. From germline, CDR1 is KGHSH and CDR2 LQKENI. This CDR3 has 14 amino acids. CDR3 nucleotides: TGTGCCGCTAAAGGTGACGAATCAGTTACTGAAGCTTTCTTT. Its translation: CAAKGDESVTEAFF.

Note on this clone: A much larger clone lies one base from this, so it may be a read error. The CDR3 here is CASSSHRENTEAFF. Here the CDR3 DNA reads TGTGCCAGCAGTTCCCACAGGGAGAACACTGAAGCTTTCTTT. The chain combines TRBV6-6 with TRBJ1-1; weak D call: TRBD1 (6 bases). The CDR3 length is 14 residues. Trimming cost V 4 bases and J 1 base, with 10 bases left between them. Per germline, CDR1 MNHNY and CDR2 SVGAGI (reference sequence).

The J gene is TRBJ2-7, the V gene TRBV5-1, with unresolved D. Germline V gene data show CDR1 as SGHRS and CDR2 as YFSETQ. V dropped 8 bases and J dropped 6 bases, with 6 bases sitting between them. The CDR3 contains 9 residues. The CDR3 region is CARDVEQYF. CDR3 DNA sequence: TGCGCCAGGGATGTCGAGCAGTACTTC.

This sequence joins TRBV9 and TRBJ1-2; 12 bases map to TRBD1. The J segment lost 6 bases and the V segment lost 4 bases, leaving 1 base of the junction unmatched. The CDR3 contains 13 residues. Germline V gene lookup returns CDR1 SGDLS and CDR2 YYNGEE. The CDR3 region is CASSRDRGHGYTF. The CDR3 nucleotides are TGTGCCAGCAGCCGGGACAGGGGGCATGGCTACACCTTC.

Written as DNA, the CDR3 is TGCAGTGCTAGAAAAGAGACCCAGTACTTC. This encodes CSARKETQYF. This chain connects TRBV20-1 to TRBJ2-5; D unresolved. Germline values: CDR1 DFQATT, CDR2 SNEGSKA (reference sequence). Trimming cost V 2 bases and J 3 bases, with 1 base left between them. This CDR3 is 10 amino acids long.

DNA for the CDR3: TGCAGTGCTGCAGCACTTTACGAGCAGTACTTC. Protein sequence: CSAAALYEQYF. V gene TRBV20-1 combines with J gene TRBJ2-7; D is ambiguous. With 5 bases removed from V and 4 bases from J, the gap between germline ends came to 9 bases. CDR1 and CDR2 from the germline V gene are DFQATT and SNEGSKA (reference sequence). This CDR3 region has 11 residues.

This chain uses TRBV11-2 with TRBJ2-7; D remains ambiguous. Germline V lookup: CDR1 SGHAT, CDR2 FQNNGV. CDR3 length: 15 residues. Trimming cost V 1 base and J 0 bases, with 10 bases left between them. In DNA, the CDR3 is TGTGCCAGCAGCTTAGGCCCACAGAGCTCCTACGAGCAGTACTTC. This gives the protein CASSLGPQSSYEQYF. Variable domain in full (rest from reference TRBV11-2 and TRBJ2-7): EAGVAQSPRYKIIEKRQSVAFWCNPISGHATLYWYQQILGQGPKLLIQFQNNGVVDDSQLPKDRFSAERLKGVDSTLKIQPAKLEDSAVYLCASSLGPQSSYEQYFGPGTRLTVT.

The genes are TRBV15 and TRBJ1-1; D is uncertain. This CDR3 spans 18 amino acids. Germline V gene lookup returns CDR1 LNHNV and CDR2 YYDKDF (reference sequence). Between the trimmed V and J ends, which lost 0 bases and 0 bases, there was a span of 17 bases. Here the CDR3 reads CATSRDSSAVNLNTEAFF. DNA for the CDR3: TGTGCCACCAGCAGAGATTCCTCGGCAGTCAATTTGAACACTGAAGCTTTCTTT. The full variable domain, its missing parts supplied by reference TRBV15 and TRBJ1-1, is DAMVIQNPRYQVTQFGKPVTLSCSQTLNHNVMYWYQQKSSQAPKLLFHYYDKDFNNEADTPDNFQSRRPNTSFCFLDIRSPGLGDTAMYLCATSRDSSAVNLNTEAFFGQGTRLTVV.

This clone was observed a handful of times. The chain uses TRBV19 and TRBJ2-6, with 10 bases that match TRBD2. CDR1 is LNHDA, CDR2 SQIVND, per germline (reference sequence). After removal of 3 bases from V and 4 bases from J, the junction contained 18 bases not matched to a gene. The CDR3 sequence is 21 residues long. The DNA of the CDR3 is TGTGCCAGTAGTATCTCCCCGCCGGCTAGCGGGAGTGGTTGGGGGGCCAACGTCCTGACTTTC. As protein: CASSISPPASGSGWGANVLTF.

The rearrangement uses TRBV1 and TRBJ2-1; TRBD2 reflects the table's D call only, with no check against the DNA. TRBV1 is a recognized pseudogene. The CDR3 is 16 amino acids. CDR3 sequence reads: CTSSEERDCSCGEQFF. CDR3 sequence (DNA): TGCACCAGCAGCGAAGAACGGGACTGCTCCTGCGGTGAGCAGTTCTTC.

As to this clone: This sample includes further DNA sequences coding for the same CDR3. The chain carries TRBV6-1 and TRBJ1-5; a weak D match, TRBD1 (6 bases). Germline V gene lookup returns CDR1 MNHNS and CDR2 SASEGT. The V gene lost 1 base and the J gene lost 4 bases, with 8 bases spanning the gap. The CDR3 extends over 14 amino acids. CDR3 bases: TGTGCCAGCAGTGAAGTCCAGGGGAATCAGCCCCAGCATTTT. Its protein product is CASSEVQGNQPQHF.

The chain carries TRBV19 and TRBJ1-1; 10 nucleotides agree with TRBD1. The CDR3 length is 14 residues. V shed 6 bases and J 6 bases; nucleotides not matched to a gene: 7. CDR1 is LNHDA and CDR2 is SQIVND in the germline V gene (reference sequence). CDR3 coding DNA: TGTGCCAGTAGCAAGGGACAGGGGATCTCTGAAGCTTTCTTT. Its translation: CASSKGQGISEAFF.

The V call is TRBV10-1, the J call TRBJ2-1; 8 bases fit TRBD1. Losses at the gene ends were 5 bases for V and 3 bases for J; bases not matched to a gene: 6. Germline CDR1 is WNHNN and CDR2 is SYGVQD (reference sequence). The CDR3 extends over 15 amino acids. CDR3 nucleotides: TGCGCCAGCAGTTTTTCCGGGACAGGCTACAATGAGCAGTTCTTC. This translates into CASSFSGTGYNEQFF.